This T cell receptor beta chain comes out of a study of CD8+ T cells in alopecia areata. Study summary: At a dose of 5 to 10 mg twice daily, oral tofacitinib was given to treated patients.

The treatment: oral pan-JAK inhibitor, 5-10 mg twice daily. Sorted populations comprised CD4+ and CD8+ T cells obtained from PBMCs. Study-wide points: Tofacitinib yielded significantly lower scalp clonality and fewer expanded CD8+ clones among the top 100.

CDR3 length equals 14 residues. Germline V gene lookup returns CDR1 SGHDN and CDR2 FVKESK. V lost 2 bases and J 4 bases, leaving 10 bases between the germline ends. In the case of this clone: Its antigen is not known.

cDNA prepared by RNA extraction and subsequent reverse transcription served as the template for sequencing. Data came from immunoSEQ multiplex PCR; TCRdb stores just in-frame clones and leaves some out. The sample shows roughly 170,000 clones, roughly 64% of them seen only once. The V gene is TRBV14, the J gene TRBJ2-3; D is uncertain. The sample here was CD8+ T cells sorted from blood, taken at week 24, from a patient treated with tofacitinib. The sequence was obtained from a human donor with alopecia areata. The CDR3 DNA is TGTGCCAGCAGCCAATTGGTTGGGCCAGATACGCAGTATTTT. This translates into CASSQLVGPDTQYF.